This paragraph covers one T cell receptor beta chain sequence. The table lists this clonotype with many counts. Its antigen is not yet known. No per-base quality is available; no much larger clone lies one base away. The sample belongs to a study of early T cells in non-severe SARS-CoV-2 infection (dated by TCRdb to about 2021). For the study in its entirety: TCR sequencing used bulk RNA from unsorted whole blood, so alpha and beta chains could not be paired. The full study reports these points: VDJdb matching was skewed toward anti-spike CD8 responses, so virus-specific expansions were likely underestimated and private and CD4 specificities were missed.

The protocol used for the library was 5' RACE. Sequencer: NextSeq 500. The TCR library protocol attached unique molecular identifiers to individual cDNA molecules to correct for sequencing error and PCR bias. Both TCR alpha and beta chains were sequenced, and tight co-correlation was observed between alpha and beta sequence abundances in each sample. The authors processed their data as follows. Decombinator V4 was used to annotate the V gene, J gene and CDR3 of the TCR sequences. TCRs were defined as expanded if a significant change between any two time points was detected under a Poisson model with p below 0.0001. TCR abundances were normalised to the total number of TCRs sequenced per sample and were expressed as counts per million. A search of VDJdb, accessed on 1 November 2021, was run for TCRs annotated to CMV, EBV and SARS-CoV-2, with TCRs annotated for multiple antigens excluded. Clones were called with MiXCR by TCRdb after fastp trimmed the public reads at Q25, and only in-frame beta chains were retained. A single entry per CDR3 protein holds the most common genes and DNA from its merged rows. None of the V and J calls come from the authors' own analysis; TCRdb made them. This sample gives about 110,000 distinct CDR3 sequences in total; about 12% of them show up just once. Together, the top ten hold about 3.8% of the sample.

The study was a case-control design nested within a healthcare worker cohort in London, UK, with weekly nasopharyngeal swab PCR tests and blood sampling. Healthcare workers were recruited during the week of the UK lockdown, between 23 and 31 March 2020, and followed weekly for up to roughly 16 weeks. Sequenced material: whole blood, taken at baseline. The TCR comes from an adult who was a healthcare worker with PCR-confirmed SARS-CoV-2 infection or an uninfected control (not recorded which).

The DNA reads as follows: TGCGCCAGCAGCTTGGACGGGAGGAAGAACACTGAAGCTTTCTTT. It is translated as CASSLDGRKNTEAFF. The chain is made from TRBV5-1 and TRBJ1-1; confidence is insufficient to name the D gene. Including the terminal cysteine and phenylalanine, the CDR3 comprises 15 residues. Of the read, only the CDR3 DNA is kept; its 45 bases are in frame from base 1. Looking up the germline V gene yields CDR1 SGHRS and CDR2 YFSETQ. V and J lose 0 bases and 1 base, and a span of 10 bases separates them.